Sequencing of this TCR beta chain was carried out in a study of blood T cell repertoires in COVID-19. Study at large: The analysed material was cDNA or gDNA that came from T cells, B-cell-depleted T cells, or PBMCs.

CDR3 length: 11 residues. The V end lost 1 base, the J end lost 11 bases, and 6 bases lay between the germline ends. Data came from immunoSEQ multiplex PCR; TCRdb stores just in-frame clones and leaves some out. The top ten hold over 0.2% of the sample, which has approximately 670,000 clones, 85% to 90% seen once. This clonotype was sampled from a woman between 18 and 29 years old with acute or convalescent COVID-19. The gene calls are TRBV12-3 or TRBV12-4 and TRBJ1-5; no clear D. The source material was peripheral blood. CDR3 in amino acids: CASSLGEAQHF. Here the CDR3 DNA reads TGTGCCAGCAGTTTAGGGGAGGCCCAGCATTTT.